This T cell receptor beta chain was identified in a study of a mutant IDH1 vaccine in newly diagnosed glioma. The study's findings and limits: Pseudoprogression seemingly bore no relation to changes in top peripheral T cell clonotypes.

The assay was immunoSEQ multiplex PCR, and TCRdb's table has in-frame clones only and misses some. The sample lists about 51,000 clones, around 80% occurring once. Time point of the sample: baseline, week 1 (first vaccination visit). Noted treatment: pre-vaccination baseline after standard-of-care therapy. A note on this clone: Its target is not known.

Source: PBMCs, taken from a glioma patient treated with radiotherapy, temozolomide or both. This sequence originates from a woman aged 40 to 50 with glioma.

The CDR3 loop is CASSAYSYEQYF. The CDR3 region has the DNA TGTGCCAGTTCAGCTTACTCCTACGAGCAGTACTTC. V is TRBV6-1 and J is TRBJ2-7; no reliable D call. V was pared by 9 bases and J by 0 bases, with 9 bases between. There are 12 residues in the CDR3. Germline-derived CDR1 and CDR2 are MNHNS and SASEGT.